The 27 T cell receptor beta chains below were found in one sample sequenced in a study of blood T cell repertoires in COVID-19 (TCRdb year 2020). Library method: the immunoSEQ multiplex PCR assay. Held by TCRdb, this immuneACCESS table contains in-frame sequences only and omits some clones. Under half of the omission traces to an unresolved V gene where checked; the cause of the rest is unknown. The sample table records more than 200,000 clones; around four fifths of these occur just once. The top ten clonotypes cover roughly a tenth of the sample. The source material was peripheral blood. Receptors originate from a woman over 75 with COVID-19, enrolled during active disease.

The CDR3 DNA sequence: TGTGCCAGCTCACCTCTGGCAGGGGGCCTCAATCAGCCCCAGCATTTT. This encodes CASSPLAGGLNQPQHF. The chain couples TRBV18 to TRBJ1-5; 8 bases fit TRBD1. The trim removed 3 bases at V and 3 bases at J, leaving 7 bases unmatched. Looked up from germline, CDR1 is KGHSH and CDR2 is LQKENI. The CDR3 consists of 16 residues. The full variable domain, its missing parts supplied by reference TRBV18 and TRBJ1-5, is NAGVMQNPRHLVRRRGQEARLRCSPMKGHSHVYWYRQLPEEGLKFMVYLQKENIIDESGMPKERFSAEFPKEGPSILRIQQVVRGDSAAYFCASSPLAGGLNQPQHFGDGTRLSIL.

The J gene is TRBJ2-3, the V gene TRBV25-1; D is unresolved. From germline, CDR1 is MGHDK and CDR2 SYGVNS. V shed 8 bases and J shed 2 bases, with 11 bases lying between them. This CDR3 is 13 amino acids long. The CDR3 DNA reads TGTGCCAGCGCTTCTAGAATCACAGATACGCAGTATTTT. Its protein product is CASASRITDTQYF.

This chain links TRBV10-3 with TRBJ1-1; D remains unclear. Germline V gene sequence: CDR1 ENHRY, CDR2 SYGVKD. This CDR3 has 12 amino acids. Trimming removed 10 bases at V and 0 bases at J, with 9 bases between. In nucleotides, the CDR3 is TGTGCCACCGAGGGCTTGAACACTGAAGCTTTCTTT. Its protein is CATEGLNTEAFF.

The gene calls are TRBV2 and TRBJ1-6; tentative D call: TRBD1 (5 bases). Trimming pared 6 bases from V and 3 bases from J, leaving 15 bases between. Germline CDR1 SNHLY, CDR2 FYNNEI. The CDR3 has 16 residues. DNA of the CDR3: TGTGCCAGCAGAGGGTCAGGGAACCTCTATAATTCACCCCTCCACTTT. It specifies CASRGSGNLYNSPLHF.

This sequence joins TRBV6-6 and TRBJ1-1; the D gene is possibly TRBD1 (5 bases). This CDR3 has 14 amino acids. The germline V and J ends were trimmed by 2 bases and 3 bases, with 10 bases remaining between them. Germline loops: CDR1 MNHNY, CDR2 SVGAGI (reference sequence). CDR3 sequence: CASSYGGSDTEAFF. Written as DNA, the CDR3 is TGTGCCAGCAGTTACGGGGGGTCGGACACTGAAGCTTTCTTT.

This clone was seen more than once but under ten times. The CDR3 nucleotides read TGTGCCAGCAGCTCGAAACTAGCGGGGGGGCCGTACGAGCAGTACGTC. It codes for CASSSKLAGGPYEQYV. The chain employs TRBV11-2 and TRBJ2-7; the match to TRBD2 covers 13 bases. Germline lookup yields CDR1 SGHAT and CDR2 FQNNGV. The CDR3 is 16 amino acids. J was trimmed by 4 bases and V by 4 bases; bases with no gene match: 7.

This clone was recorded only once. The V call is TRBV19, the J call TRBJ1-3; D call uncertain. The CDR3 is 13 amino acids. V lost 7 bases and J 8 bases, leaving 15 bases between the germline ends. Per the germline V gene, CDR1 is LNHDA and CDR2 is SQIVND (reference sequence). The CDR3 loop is CASKELTRDTIYF. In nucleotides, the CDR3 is TGTGCCAGTAAGGAGTTAACCCGGGACACCATATATTTT. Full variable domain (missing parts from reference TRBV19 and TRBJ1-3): DGGITQSPKYLFRKEGQNVTLSCEQNLNHDAMYWYRQDPGQGLRLIYYSQIVNDFQKGDIAEGYSVSREKKESFPLTVTSAQKNPTAFYLCASKELTRDTIYFGEGSWLTVV.

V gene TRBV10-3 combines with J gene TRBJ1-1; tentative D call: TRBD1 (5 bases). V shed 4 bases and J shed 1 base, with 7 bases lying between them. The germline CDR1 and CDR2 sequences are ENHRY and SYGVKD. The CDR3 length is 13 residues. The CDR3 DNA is TGTGCCATCAGTGTCGGACAGAACACTGAAGCTTTCTTT. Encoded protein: CAISVGQNTEAFF.

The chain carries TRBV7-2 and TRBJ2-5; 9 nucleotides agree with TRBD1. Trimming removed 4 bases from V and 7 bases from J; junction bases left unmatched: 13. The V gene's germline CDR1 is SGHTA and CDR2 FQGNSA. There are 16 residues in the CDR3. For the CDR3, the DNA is TGTGCCAGCAGCTCCGTCCCGGGACAGGGATTCGGGACCCAGTACTTC. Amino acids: CASSSVPGQGFGTQYF.

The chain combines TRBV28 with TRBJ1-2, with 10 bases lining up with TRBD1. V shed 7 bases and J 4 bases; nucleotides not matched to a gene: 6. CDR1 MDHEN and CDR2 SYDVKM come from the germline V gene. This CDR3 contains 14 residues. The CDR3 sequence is CASTTGQGGYGYTF. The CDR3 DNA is TGTGCCAGCACAACAGGACAGGGGGGCTATGGCTACACCTTC.

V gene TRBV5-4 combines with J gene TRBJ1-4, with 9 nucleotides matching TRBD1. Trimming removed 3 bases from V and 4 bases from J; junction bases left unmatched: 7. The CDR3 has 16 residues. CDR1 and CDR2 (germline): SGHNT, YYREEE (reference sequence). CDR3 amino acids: CASSSGQGLLNEKLFF. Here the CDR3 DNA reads TGTGCCAGCAGCTCGGGACAGGGACTCCTTAATGAAAAACTGTTTTTT.

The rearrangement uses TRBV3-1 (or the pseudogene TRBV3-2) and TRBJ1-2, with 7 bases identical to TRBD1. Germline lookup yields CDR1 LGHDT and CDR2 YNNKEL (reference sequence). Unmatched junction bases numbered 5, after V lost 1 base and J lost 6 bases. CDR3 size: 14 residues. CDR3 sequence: CASSQGGTAHGYTF. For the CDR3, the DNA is TGTGCCAGCAGCCAAGGGGGGACAGCACATGGCTACACCTTC.

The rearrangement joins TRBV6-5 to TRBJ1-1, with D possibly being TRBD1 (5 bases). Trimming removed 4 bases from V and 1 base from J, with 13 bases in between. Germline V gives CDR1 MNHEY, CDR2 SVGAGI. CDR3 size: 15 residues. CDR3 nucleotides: TGTGCCAGCAGTTTAACAGGTACAAAGAACACTGAAGCTTTCTTT. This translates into CASSLTGTKNTEAFF.

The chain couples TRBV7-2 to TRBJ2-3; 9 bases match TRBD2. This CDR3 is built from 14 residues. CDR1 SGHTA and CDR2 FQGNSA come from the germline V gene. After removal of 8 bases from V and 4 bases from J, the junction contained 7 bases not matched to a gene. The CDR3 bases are TGTGCCAGCCTAAGCGGGGGGCCCCCAGATACGCAGTATTTT. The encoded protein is CASLSGGPPDTQYF.

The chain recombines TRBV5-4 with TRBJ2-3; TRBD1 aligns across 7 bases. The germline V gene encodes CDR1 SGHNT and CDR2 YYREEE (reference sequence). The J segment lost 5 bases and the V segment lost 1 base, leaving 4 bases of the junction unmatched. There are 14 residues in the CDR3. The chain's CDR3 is CASSLKGAGDTQYF. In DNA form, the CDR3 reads TGTGCCAGCAGCTTGAAGGGGGCAGGAGATACGCAGTATTTT.

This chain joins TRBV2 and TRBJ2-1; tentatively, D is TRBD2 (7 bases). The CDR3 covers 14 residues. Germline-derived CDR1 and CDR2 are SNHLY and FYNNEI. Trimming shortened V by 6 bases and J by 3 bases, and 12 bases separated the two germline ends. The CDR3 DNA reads TGTGCCAGCAGGGACAGCGGGGACTACAATGAGCAGTTCTTC. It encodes CASRDSGDYNEQFF.

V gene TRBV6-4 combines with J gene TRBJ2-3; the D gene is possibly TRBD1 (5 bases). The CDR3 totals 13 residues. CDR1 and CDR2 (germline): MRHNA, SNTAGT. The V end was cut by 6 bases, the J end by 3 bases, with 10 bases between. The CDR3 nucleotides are TGTGCCAGCAGCCAGGGTTGGACAGATACGCAGTATTTT. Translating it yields CASSQGWTDTQYF.

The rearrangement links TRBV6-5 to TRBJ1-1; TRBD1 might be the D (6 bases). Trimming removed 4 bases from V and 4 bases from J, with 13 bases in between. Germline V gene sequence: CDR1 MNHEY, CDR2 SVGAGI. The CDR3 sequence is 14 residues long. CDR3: CASSSPGAATEAFF. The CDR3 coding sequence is TGTGCCAGCAGTTCCCCAGGGGCTGCCACTGAAGCTTTCTTT.

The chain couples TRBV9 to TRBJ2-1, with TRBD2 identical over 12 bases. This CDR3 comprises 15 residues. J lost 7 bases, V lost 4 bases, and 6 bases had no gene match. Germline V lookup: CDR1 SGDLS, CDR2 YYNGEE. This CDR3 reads CASSPGLAGWNEQFF. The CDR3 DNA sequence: TGTGCCAGCAGCCCAGGACTAGCGGGGTGGAATGAGCAGTTCTTC.

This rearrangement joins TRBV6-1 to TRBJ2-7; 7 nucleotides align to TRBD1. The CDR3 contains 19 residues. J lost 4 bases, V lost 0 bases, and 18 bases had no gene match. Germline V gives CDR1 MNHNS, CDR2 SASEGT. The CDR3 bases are TGTGCCAGCAGTGAAGCTTCCCGTGGACAGACAGGGTTATTTTACGAGCAGTACTTC. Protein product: CASSEASRGQTGLFYEQYF.

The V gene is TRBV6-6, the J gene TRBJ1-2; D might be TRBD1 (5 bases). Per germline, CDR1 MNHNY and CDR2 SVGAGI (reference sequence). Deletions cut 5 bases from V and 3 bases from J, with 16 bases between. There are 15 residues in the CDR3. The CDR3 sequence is CASSPTGVWDYGYTF. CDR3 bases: TGTGCCAGCAGTCCCACGGGGGTATGGGACTATGGCTACACCTTC.

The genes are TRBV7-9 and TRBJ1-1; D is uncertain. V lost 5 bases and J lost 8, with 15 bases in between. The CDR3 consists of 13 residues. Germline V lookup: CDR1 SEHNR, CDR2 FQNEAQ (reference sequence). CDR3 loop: CASSRNPQTEAFF. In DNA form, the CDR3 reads TGTGCCAGCAGCCGAAATCCCCAGACAGAAGCTTTCTTT.

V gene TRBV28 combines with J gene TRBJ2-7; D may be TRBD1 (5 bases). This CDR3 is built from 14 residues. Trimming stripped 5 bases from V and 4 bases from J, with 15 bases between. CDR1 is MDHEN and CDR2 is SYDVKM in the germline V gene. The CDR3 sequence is CASSTGQGLYEQYF. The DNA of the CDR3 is TGTGCCAGCAGTACCGGGCAGGGTCTTTACGAGCAGTACTTC.

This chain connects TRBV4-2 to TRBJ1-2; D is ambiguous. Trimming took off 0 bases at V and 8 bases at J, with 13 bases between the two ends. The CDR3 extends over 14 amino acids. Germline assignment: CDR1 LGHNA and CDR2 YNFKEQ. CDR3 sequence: CASSQDGGWLGYTF. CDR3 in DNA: TGTGCCAGCAGCCAAGATGGAGGGTGGTTAGGCTACACCTTC.

The DNA of the CDR3 is TGTGCCAGCAGTGAGCGACTAGCGGGGCCCCAGTACTTC. Translating gives CASSERLAGPQYF. The chain employs TRBV6-1 and TRBJ2-5; 11 nucleotides line up with TRBD2. The germline gives CDR1 MNHNS, CDR2 SASEGT. The CDR3 extends over 13 amino acids. The J segment lost 9 bases and the V segment lost 3 bases, leaving 3 bases of the junction unmatched.

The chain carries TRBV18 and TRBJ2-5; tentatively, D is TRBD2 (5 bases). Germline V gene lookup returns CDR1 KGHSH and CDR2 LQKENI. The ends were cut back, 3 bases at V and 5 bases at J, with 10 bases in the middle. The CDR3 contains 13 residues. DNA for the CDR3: TGTGCCAGCTCACCTCAAGGCGGGGAGACCCAGTACTTC. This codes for CASSPQGGETQYF.

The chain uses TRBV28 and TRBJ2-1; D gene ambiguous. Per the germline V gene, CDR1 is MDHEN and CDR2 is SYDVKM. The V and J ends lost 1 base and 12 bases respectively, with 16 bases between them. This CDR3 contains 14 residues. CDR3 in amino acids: CASSLLGPLGRQFF. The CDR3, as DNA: TGTGCCAGCAGTTTATTGGGCCCGCTGGGCCGGCAGTTCTTC.